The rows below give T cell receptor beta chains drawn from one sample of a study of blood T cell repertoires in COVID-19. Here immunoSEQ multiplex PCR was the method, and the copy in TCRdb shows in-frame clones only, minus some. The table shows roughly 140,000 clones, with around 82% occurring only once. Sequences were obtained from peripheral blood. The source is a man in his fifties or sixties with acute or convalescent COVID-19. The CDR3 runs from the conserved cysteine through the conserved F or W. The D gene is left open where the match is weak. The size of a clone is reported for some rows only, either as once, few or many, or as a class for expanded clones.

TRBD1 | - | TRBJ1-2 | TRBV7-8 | TGTGCCAGCAGCTTAGCGATACAGGGGGCCCGCGCCTATGGCTACACCTTC | CASSLAIQGARAYGYTF
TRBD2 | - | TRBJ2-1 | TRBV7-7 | TGTGCCAGCAGCGTCATTCTTAGTTCTAGCGGGAGATCTGGGAATGAGCAGTTCTTC | CASSVILSSSGRSGNEQFF
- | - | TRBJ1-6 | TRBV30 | TGTGCCTGGAGTCTCCCAACTCGACAGCCTAATTCACCCCTCCACTTT | CAWSLPTRQPNSPLHF
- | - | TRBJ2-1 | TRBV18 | TGTGCCAGCGGAATACAGGAAAATGAGCAGTTCTTC | CASGIQENEQFF
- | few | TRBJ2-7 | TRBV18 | TGTGCCAGCTCACCACGGACTCTCTACGAGCAGTACTTC | CASSPRTLYEQYF
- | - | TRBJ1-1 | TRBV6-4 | TGTGCCAGCAGTAGGAACTCACTGGAGACTGAAGCTTTCTTT | CASSRNSLETEAFF
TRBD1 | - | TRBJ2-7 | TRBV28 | TGTGCCAGCAGTTTCGGACAGGGGGCGAGGAACGAGCAGTACTTC | CASSFGQGARNEQYF
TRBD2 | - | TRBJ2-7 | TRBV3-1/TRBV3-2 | TGTGCCAGCAGCCCCCTCTTCGGGAGGGGGACCTTCTACGAGCAGTACTTC | CASSPLFGRGTFYEQYF
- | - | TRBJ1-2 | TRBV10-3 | TGTGCCATCAGTGAGTCCCAGGGGCTTGGCTACACCTTC | CAISESQGLGYTF
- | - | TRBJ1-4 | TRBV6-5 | TGTGCCAGCAGTTACTCTGAGGGCCGAAATGAAAAACTGTTTTTT | CASSYSEGRNEKLFF
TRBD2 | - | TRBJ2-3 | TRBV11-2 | TGTGCCAGCAGCTTCTTCGGGTGGAGCGGGGGAAGCACAGATACGCAGTATTTT | CASSFFGWSGGSTDTQYF
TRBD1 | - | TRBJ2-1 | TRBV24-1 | TGTGCCACCAGTGATTTTCCCCTAAGGGACAGAGGCAATGAGCAGTTCTTC | CATSDFPLRDRGNEQFF
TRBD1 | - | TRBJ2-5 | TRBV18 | TGTGCCAGCTCACTGGCGACAGGGGGTAAAGAGACCCAGTACTTC | CASSLATGGKETQYF
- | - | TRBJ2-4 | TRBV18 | TGTGCCAGCTCACCGTTGGTCGAGGACATTCAGTACTTC | CASSPLVEDIQYF
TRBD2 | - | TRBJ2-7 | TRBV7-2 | TGTGCCAGCAGCGCTCGCGCGGGAGGGCCCTACGAGCAGTACTTC | CASSARAGGPYEQYF
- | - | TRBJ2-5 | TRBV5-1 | TGCGCCAGCAGCCAGGGGGGCGGATTCCAAGAGACCCAGTACTTC | CASSQGGGFQETQYF
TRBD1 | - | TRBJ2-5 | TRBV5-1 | TGCGCCAGCAGCGAATATACAGGGGGAGAGACCCAGTACTTC | CASSEYTGGETQYF
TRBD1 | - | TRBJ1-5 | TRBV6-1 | TGTGCCAGCAGTGTCCTCGGACAGGGGGCAGTTGGCAATCAGCCCCAGCATTTT | CASSVLGQGAVGNQPQHF
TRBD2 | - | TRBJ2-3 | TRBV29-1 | TGCAGCGTTGAAGATCTTGGGGGGGACCCCCGCACAGATACGCAGTATTTT | CSVEDLGGDPRTDTQYF
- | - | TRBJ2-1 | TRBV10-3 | TGTGCCATCAGTCCCTCGGCTAGAGCCGTGTACGTGAACAATGAGCAGTTCTTC | CAISPSARAVYVNNEQFF
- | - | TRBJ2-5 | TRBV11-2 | TGTGCCAGCAGCTTAGAGGCCCCTTCCCAAGAGACCCAGTACTTC | CASSLEAPSQETQYF
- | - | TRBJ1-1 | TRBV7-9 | TGTGCCAGCAGCTTCCAGGGGTGGACTGAAGCTTTCTTT | CASSFQGWTEAFF
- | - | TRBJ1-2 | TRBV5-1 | TGCGCCAGCACAGGAACTTGGAACTATGGCTACACCTTC | CASTGTWNYGYTF
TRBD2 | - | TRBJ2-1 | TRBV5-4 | TGTGCCAGCAGCTTGGCGCTAGCGGAGTACAATGAGCAGTTCTTC | CASSLALAEYNEQFF
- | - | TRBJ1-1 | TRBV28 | TGTGCCAGCAGATCCGCAGGGGCGAACACTGAAGCTTTCTTT | CASRSAGANTEAFF
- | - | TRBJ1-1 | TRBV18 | TGTGCCAGCTCACCCGGGGGCGGACTAGGCGGGACTGAAGCTTTCTTT | CASSPGGGLGGTEAFF
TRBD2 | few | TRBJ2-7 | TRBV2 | TGTGCCAGCAGAGCGGTGAGCGGGAGCTACGAGCAGTACTTC | CASRAVSGSYEQYF
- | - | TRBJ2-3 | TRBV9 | TGTGCCAGCAGCGGGGCGGGGGATACGCAGTATTTT | CASSGAGDTQYF
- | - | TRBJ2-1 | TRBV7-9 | TGTGCCAGCAGCCCCAACCCTGGCAGCTACAATGAGCAGTTCTTC | CASSPNPGSYNEQFF
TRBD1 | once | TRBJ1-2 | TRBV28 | TGTGCCAGCAGTCCCGGTCGGGACAGGGTGTACGGCTACACCTTC | CASSPGRDRVYGYTF
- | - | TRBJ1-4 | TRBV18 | TGTGCCAGCTCACCGGGGAGGACTAATGAAAAACTGTTTTTT | CASSPGRTNEKLFF
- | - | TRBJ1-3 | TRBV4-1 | TGCGCCAGCAGCCAAGATCCGGGACTTTACGGAAACACCATATATTTT | CASSQDPGLYGNTIYF
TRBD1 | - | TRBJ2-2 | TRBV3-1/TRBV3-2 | TGTGCCAGCAGCCTGATGCAGGGGGCGAACGGGGAGCTGTTTTTT | CASSLMQGANGELFF
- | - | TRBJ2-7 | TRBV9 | TGTGCCAGCAGCTCTTCGACTAGGCACGACTACGAGCAGTACTTC | CASSSSTRHDYEQYF
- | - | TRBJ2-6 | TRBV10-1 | TGCGCCAGCAAAGTGGAGGGGTCCTCTGGGGCCAACGTCCTGACTTTC | CASKVEGSSGANVLTF
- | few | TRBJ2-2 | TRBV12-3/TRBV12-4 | TGTGCCAGCAGCTTTAGCGTTGCCGGGGAGCTGTTTTTT | CASSFSVAGELFF
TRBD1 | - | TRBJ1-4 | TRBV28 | TGTGCCAGCAGTTCCGCCACAGCTTTCGGGACAGGCCTTAATGAAAAACTGTTTTTT | CASSSATAFGTGLNEKLFF
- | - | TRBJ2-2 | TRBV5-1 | TGCGCCAGCAGGTATCAAGAGGGGGCCGGGGAGCTGTTTTTT | CASRYQEGAGELFF
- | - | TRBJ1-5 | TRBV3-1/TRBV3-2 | TGTGCCAGCAGCCCGACAAGCAATCAGCCCCAGCATTTT | CASSPTSNQPQHF
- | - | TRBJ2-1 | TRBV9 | TGTGCCAGCAGCGTACGTAACTCTGACAATGAGCAGTTCTTC | CASSVRNSDNEQFF
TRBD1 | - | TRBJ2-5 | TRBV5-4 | TGTGCCAGCAGCTTCTCGGACAGGGGATCAGAGACCCAGTACTTC | CASSFSDRGSETQYF
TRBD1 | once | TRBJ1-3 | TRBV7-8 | TGTGCCAGCAGCCAGACAGGGGGCTCCGGAAACACCATATATTTT | CASSQTGGSGNTIYF
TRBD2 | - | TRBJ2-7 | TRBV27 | TGTGCCAGCAGTTTAATAGGGAGCGGGAGTCAATCCTACGAGCAGTACTTC | CASSLIGSGSQSYEQYF
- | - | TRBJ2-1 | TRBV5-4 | TGTGCCAGCAGCTTGGTGCGACCTAGCACCTACAATGAGCAGTTCTTC | CASSLVRPSTYNEQFF